These 31 T cell receptor beta chains were sequenced from one sample in a study of blood T cell repertoires in COVID-19. Data came from immunoSEQ multiplex PCR; TCRdb stores just in-frame clones and leaves some out. The sample yields roughly 90,000 clones, around 86% seen once. Source material: peripheral blood. All receptors derive from a woman in her seventies with acute or convalescent COVID-19.

The chain uses TRBV5-4 and TRBJ1-1; 9 bases line up with TRBD1. Germline V gene lookup returns CDR1 SGHNT and CDR2 YYREEE (reference sequence). The CDR3 is 16 residues long. J was trimmed by 4 bases and V by 4 bases; bases with no gene match: 11. The CDR3: CASSPQTGGGGTEAFF. As DNA, the CDR3 is TGTGCCAGCAGCCCTCAGACAGGGGGAGGCGGCACTGAAGCTTTCTTT.

The gene calls are TRBV7-6 and TRBJ2-1, with D possibly being TRBD1 (6 bases). The V and J ends lost 3 bases and 10 bases respectively, with 10 bases between them. Germline CDR1 reads SGHVS; CDR2 reads FNYEAQ. The CDR3 has 12 amino acids. The CDR3 sequence: CASSFLQGEQFF. The CDR3 region has the DNA TGTGCCAGCAGCTTCTTACAGGGCGAGCAGTTCTTC.

The rearrangement links TRBV19 to TRBJ1-5; D may be TRBD1 (6 bases). The CDR3 has 15 amino acids. Trimming took 6 bases from V and 2 from J, leaving 14 bases between them. Germline V gene sequence: CDR1 LNHDA, CDR2 SQIVND (reference sequence). DNA of the CDR3: TGTGCCAGTAGACAACAGGGATTTGGCAATCAGCCCCAGCATTTT. It encodes CASRQQGFGNQPQHF.

V and J are TRBV7-3 and TRBJ2-3, with D perhaps matching TRBD1 (5 bases). Germline CDR1 and CDR2: SGHTA and FQGTGA. V was shortened by 4 bases and J by 1 base, with 12 bases between the two germline ends. The CDR3 runs 15 residues. The DNA of the CDR3 is TGTGCCAGCAGCTCAGGGATCGAGGGCACAGATACGCAGTATTTT. Translating it yields CASSSGIEGTDTQYF.

The chain is built from TRBV5-5 and TRBJ1-1; 7 bases match TRBD1. Germline CDR1 and CDR2: SGHKS and YYEKEE (reference sequence). V shed 6 bases, J shed 1 base, and the junction held 6 bases outside the gene matches. The CDR3 extends over 14 amino acids. The CDR3 here is CASNPGTANTEAFF. CDR3 nucleotides: TGTGCCAGCAACCCAGGGACAGCGAACACTGAAGCTTTCTTT.

This clone has a handful of counts. In DNA form, the CDR3 reads TGTGCCATCAGTGGAAGAGATTACAATGAGCAGTTCTTC. Its translation: CAISGRDYNEQFF. This chain joins TRBV10-3 and TRBJ2-1; D is unclear. The length of the CDR3 is 13 residues. V gave up 4 bases and J gave up 4 bases, with 8 bases separating them. Germline CDR1 is ENHRY and CDR2 is SYGVKD.

The rearrangement joins TRBV15 to TRBJ2-7, with D perhaps TRBD1 (7 bases). This CDR3 spans 15 amino acids. The V end was cut by 4 bases, the J end by 1 base, with 14 bases between. Germline V lookup: CDR1 LNHNV, CDR2 YYDKDF (reference sequence). CDR3 protein: CATSTTRGASYEQYF. The CDR3, as DNA: TGTGCCACCAGCACGACCAGGGGGGCATCCTACGAGCAGTACTTC. Looking up the rest from reference TRBV15 and TRBJ2-7 gives the full variable domain: DAMVIQNPRYQVTQFGKPVTLSCSQTLNHNVMYWYQQKSSQAPKLLFHYYDKDFNNEADTPDNFQSRRPNTSFCFLDIRSPGLGDTAMYLCATSTTRGASYEQYFGPGTRLTVT.

The rearrangement uses TRBV19 and TRBJ2-1; 13 nucleotides agree with TRBD2. The ends lost 2 bases at V and 7 bases at J; junction bases unmatched: 2. The length of the CDR3 is 15 residues. CDR1 LNHDA and CDR2 SQIVND come from the germline V gene (reference sequence). CDR3 residues: CASSIQLAGGNEQFF. Written as DNA, the CDR3 is TGTGCCAGTAGTATACAACTAGCGGGGGGGAATGAGCAGTTCTTC.

The chain is built from TRBV5-1 and TRBJ1-5; possible D gene TRBD1, 5 bases. CDR3 length: 13 amino acids. Between the trimmed V and J ends, which lost 4 bases and 4 bases, there was a span of 9 bases. Per germline, CDR1 SGHRS and CDR2 YFSETQ. CDR3 coding DNA: TGCGCCAGCAGCCAGGACACGAATCAGCCCCAGCATTTT. Translated: CASSQDTNQPQHF.

The CDR3 coding sequence is TGTGCCAGCACCCGTAGTGGGGGCTCACCCCTCCACTTT. Its translation is CASTRSGGSPLHF. This chain joins TRBV7-6 and TRBJ1-6; possibly TRBD1 for D (6 bases). Trimming shortened V by 7 bases and J by 10 bases, and 14 bases separated the two germline ends. Germline CDR1 is SGHVS and CDR2 is FNYEAQ. CDR3 length equals 13 residues.

This chain links TRBV5-5 with TRBJ2-7, with 10 bases lining up with TRBD1. V dropped 4 bases and J dropped 1; count of bases not matched to a gene: 5. CDR1 is SGHKS and CDR2 is YYEKEE in the germline V gene (reference sequence). This CDR3 is built from 15 residues. The chain's CDR3 is CASSLTGGRSYEQYF. The CDR3 coding sequence is TGTGCCAGCAGCCTGACAGGGGGCAGGTCCTACGAGCAGTACTTC. The whole variable domain, filled in from reference TRBV5-5 and TRBJ2-7, reads DAGVTQSPTHLIKTRGQQVTLRCSPISGHKSVSWYQQVLGQGPQFIFQYYEKEERGRGNFPDRFSARQFPNYSSELNVNALLLGDSALYLCASSLTGGRSYEQYFGPGTRLTVT.

V gene TRBV5-1 combines with J gene TRBJ1-4; the match to TRBD1 covers 8 bases. Germline CDR1 SGHRS, CDR2 YFSETQ. This CDR3 has 17 residues. The V segment lost 0 bases and the J segment 8 bases; nucleotides outside the gene matches: 12. The CDR3 DNA follows: TGCGCCAGCAGCTTGGAAGGACAGGGTATGGGTGGAGAAAAACTGTTTTTT. It yields the protein CASSLEGQGMGGEKLFF.

This clone appeared a single time. The gene calls are TRBV30 and TRBJ1-6, with a weak D call TRBD1 (5 bases). CDR1 and CDR2 from the germline V gene are GTSNPN and SVGIG (reference sequence). Trimming cost V 0 bases and J 10 bases, with 19 bases left between them. The CDR3 contains 16 residues. The CDR3 nucleotides read TGTGCCTGGAGTGTACGGACACCTTCCCTTTGGTCACCCCTCCACTTT. Its translation: CAWSVRTPSLWSPLHF.

This clone has just a few counts. The chain couples TRBV6-5 to TRBJ1-4; 11 bases map to TRBD1. CDR3 size: 15 residues. The germline V gene encodes CDR1 MNHEY and CDR2 SVGAGI. V lost 6 bases, J lost 7 bases, and 7 bases stayed unmatched. CDR3 loop: CASRKTGTGGEKLFF. The CDR3 DNA sequence: TGTGCCAGCAGAAAAACCGGGACAGGGGGTGAAAAACTGTTTTTT.

V and J are TRBV9 and TRBJ1-1; no clear D. Between the trimmed V and J ends, which lost 6 bases and 4 bases, there was a span of 16 bases. The CDR3 runs to 14 residues. Germline CDR1 is SGDLS and CDR2 is YYNGEE. CDR3 in amino acids: CASTSEGRPTEAFF. The DNA of the CDR3 is TGTGCCAGCACCTCGGAGGGCAGGCCCACTGAAGCTTTCTTT.

The chain carries TRBV7-3 and TRBJ1-1; TRBD1 agrees at 7 bases. Germline lookup yields CDR1 SGHTA and CDR2 FQGTGA. The V gene end was trimmed by 2 bases and the J gene end by 1 base; junction bases not matched to a gene: 7. CDR3 length: 16 residues. CDR3 protein: CASSLSGGTANTEAFF. In DNA form, the CDR3 reads TGTGCCAGCAGCTTATCAGGGGGGACAGCGAACACTGAAGCTTTCTTT.

J is TRBJ1-1 and V is TRBV7-9; 10 bases are shared with TRBD1. Germline trimming cut 5 bases from V and 11 bases from J; bases unmatched to any gene: 5. This CDR3 has 12 residues. Germline CDR1 is SEHNR and CDR2 is FQNEAQ (reference sequence). CDR3 sequence reads: CASSGQGGMAFF. CDR3 bases: TGTGCCAGCAGCGGACAGGGGGGTATGGCTTTCTTT.

J is TRBJ2-3 and V is TRBV4-1, with 9 bases identical to TRBD2. CDR1 is MGHRA and CDR2 is YSYEKL in the germline V gene. The junction had 2 bases not matched to a gene; V was cut back by 2 bases and J by 5 bases. This CDR3 contains 14 residues. CDR3 sequence: CASSQLTSGDTQYF. CDR3 DNA: TGCGCCAGCAGCCAACTGACTAGCGGAGATACGCAGTATTTT.

The chain recombines TRBV18 with TRBJ1-1; D may be TRBD1 (6 bases). CDR3 size: 16 residues. Trimming took 1 base from V and 0 from J, leaving 12 bases between them. Germline V CDR1 and CDR2: KGHSH, LQKENI. Here the CDR3 DNA reads TGTGCCAGCTCACCACTCGGATCAGGGGTGAACACTGAAGCTTTCTTT. This encodes CASSPLGSGVNTEAFF.

This clone was recorded only once. J is TRBJ1-4 and V is TRBV5-5, with a possible D match to TRBD1 (5 bases). V was trimmed by 5 bases and J by 0 bases, leaving 8 bases between them. Germline CDR1 SGHKS, CDR2 YYEKEE (reference sequence). There are 14 residues in the CDR3. DNA for the CDR3: TGTGCCAGCAGGTGGGGGGCAACTAATGAAAAACTGTTTTTT. It yields the protein CASRWGATNEKLFF.

The V and J genes are TRBV6-5 and TRBJ1-1; perhaps TRBD1 as D (5 bases). CDR1 and CDR2 from the germline V gene are MNHEY and SVGAGI. V gave up 2 bases and J gave up 5 bases, with 9 bases separating them. The CDR3 has 13 amino acids. CDR3 amino acids: CASSYGAGTEAFF. CDR3 in DNA: TGTGCCAGCAGTTACGGGGCGGGGACTGAAGCTTTCTTT.

The chain couples TRBV4-1 to TRBJ1-4, with 8 bases identical to TRBD1. J gave up 8 bases and V 1 base, and 3 bases lay outside the gene matches. Germline V CDR1 and CDR2: MGHRA, YSYEKL. This CDR3 spans 14 amino acids. The CDR3 region has the DNA TGCGCCAGCAGCCAAGGACAGGGGAAAGAAAAACTGTTTTTT. Its translation: CASSQGQGKEKLFF.

The chain links TRBV6-6 to TRBJ1-1; TRBD1 matches 7 bases. V shed 5 bases and J 0 bases; nucleotides not matched to a gene: 6. Germline V gene lookup returns CDR1 MNHNY and CDR2 SVGAGI (reference sequence). CDR3 length equals 15 residues. The CDR3 reads CASSPSGTVNTEAFF. In DNA, the CDR3 is TGTGCCAGCAGTCCCTCTGGGACAGTGAACACTGAAGCTTTCTTT.

V and J are TRBV6-4 and TRBJ2-1, with TRBD2 identical over 8 bases. The CDR3 consists of 15 residues. The V segment lost 2 bases and the J segment 5 bases; nucleotides outside the gene matches: 5. The germline gives CDR1 MRHNA, CDR2 SNTAGT. CDR3 sequence (DNA): TGTGCCAGCAGTGACCCCGGGACTAGGGACAATGAGCAGTTCTTC. Translating gives CASSDPGTRDNEQFF.

The chain carries TRBV27 and TRBJ2-1; 9 positions agree with TRBD1. CDR1 and CDR2 from the germline V gene are MNHEY and SMNVEV (reference sequence). J lost 5 bases, V lost 8 bases, and 4 bases had no gene match. The CDR3 is 13 amino acids. CDR3 in amino acids: CASPGTGNNEQFF. Here the CDR3 DNA reads TGTGCCAGCCCGGGGACAGGGAACAATGAGCAGTTCTTC.

This rearrangement joins TRBV10-3 to TRBJ1-2; the match to TRBD1 covers 7 bases. With 3 bases clipped from V and 0 bases from J, the junction kept 10 bases outside the gene matches. Germline V gene lookup returns CDR1 ENHRY and CDR2 SYGVKD. The CDR3 spans 17 residues. DNA of the CDR3: TGTGCCATCAGTGACTCAGGACAGGCCTTAGCTAACTATGGCTACACCTTC. This gives the protein CAISDSGQALANYGYTF.

This clone was recorded only once. The genes are TRBV3-1 (or the pseudogene TRBV3-2) and TRBJ1-2, with 7 positions matching TRBD1. V shed 6 bases and J 13 bases; nucleotides not matched to a gene: 8. This CDR3 is 11 amino acids long. Germline V CDR1 and CDR2: LGHDT, YNNKEL (reference sequence). The CDR3 here is CASRTGTIITF. The CDR3 DNA follows: TGTGCCAGCAGGACAGGGACCATCATCACCTTC.

This clone has a single count. V is TRBV9 and J is TRBJ2-1; TRBD2 is a possible D gene (6 bases). Trimming removed 6 bases at V and 3 bases at J, with 13 bases between. The CDR3 spans 14 residues. From germline, CDR1 is SGDLS and CDR2 YYNGEE. CDR3: CASKPADYYNEQFF. In DNA, the CDR3 is TGTGCCAGCAAACCCGCGGACTACTACAATGAGCAGTTCTTC.

This chain joins TRBV5-1 and TRBJ2-1; 9 bases map to TRBD1. Germline-derived CDR1 and CDR2 are SGHRS and YFSETQ. The ends lost 3 bases at V and 0 bases at J; junction bases unmatched: 4. The CDR3 is 16 residues long. Here the CDR3 reads CASSWGTGSSYNEQFF. The CDR3 region has the DNA TGCGCCAGCAGCTGGGGGACAGGGAGCTCCTACAATGAGCAGTTCTTC.

V usage is TRBV7-8 and J usage is TRBJ1-4; D is ambiguous. This CDR3 spans 13 amino acids. Germline CDR1 is SGHVS and CDR2 is FQNEAQ. Trimming took off 1 base at V and 8 bases at J, with 8 bases between the two ends. The CDR3 DNA reads as TGTGCCAGCAGCTTAGAAGGGAGAGAAAAACTGTTTTTT. This translates into CASSLEGREKLFF. The full variable domain, with the rest looked up from reference TRBV7-8 and TRBJ1-4, is GAGVSQSPRYKVAKRGQDVALRCDPISGHVSLFWYQQALGQGPEFLTYFQNEAQLDKSGLPSDRFFAERPEGSVSTLKIQRTQQEDSAVYLCASSLEGREKLFFGSGTQLSVL.

The CDR3 sequence: CASSRRGQPAQYF. The CDR3 coding sequence is TGTGCCAGCAGCCGAAGAGGACAGCCCGCTCAGTACTTC. This chain connects TRBV28 to TRBJ2-7, with D maybe TRBD1 (6 bases). The CDR3 runs 13 residues. Trimming pared 6 bases from V and 10 bases from J, leaving 19 bases between. Germline-derived CDR1 and CDR2 are MDHEN and SYDVKM. Combining the CDR3 with reference TRBV28 and TRBJ2-7 gives the whole variable domain DVKVTQSSRYLVKRTGEKVFLECVQDMDHENMFWYRQDPGLGLRLIYFSYDVKMKEKGDIPEGYSVSREKKERFSLILESASTNQTSMYLCASSRRGQPAQYFGPGTRLTVT.